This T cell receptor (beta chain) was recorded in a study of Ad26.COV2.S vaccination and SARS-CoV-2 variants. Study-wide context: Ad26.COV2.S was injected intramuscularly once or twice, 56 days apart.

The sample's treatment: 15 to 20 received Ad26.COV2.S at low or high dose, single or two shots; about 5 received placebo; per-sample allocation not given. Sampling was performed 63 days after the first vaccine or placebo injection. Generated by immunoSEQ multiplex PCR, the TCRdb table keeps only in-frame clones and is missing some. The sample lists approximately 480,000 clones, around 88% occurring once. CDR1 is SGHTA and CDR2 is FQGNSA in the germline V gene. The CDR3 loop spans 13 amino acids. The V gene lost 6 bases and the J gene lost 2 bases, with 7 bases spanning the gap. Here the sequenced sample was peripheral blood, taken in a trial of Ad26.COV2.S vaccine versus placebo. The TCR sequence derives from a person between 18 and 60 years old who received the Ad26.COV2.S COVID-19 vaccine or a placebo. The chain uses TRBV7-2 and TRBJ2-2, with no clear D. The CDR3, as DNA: TGTGCCAGCAGATACAGAAACACCGGGGAGCTGTTTTTT. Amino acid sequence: CASRYRNTGELFF.